This entry is about one T cell receptor (beta chain). This specimen comes from a study of control samples from healthy donors and cancer patients. TCRdb keeps only in-frame clones here, not all; method: immunoSEQ multiplex PCR. The table records some 71,000 clones, roughly 89% of them present only once. V trimming: 6 bases; J trimming: 4 bases; junction bases outside the gene matches: 5. The CDR3 extends over 14 amino acids. Germline V lookup: CDR1 MNHEY, CDR2 SVGAGI. The sequence came from a man between 60 and 70 years old with lung cancer. The chain joins TRBV6-5 to TRBJ1-2; 10 positions match TRBD1. Sequencing was performed on PBMCs. The CDR3 spells CASRDGTGVYGYTF. DNA of the CDR3: TGTGCCAGCAGAGACGGGACAGGGGTCTATGGCTACACCTTC.